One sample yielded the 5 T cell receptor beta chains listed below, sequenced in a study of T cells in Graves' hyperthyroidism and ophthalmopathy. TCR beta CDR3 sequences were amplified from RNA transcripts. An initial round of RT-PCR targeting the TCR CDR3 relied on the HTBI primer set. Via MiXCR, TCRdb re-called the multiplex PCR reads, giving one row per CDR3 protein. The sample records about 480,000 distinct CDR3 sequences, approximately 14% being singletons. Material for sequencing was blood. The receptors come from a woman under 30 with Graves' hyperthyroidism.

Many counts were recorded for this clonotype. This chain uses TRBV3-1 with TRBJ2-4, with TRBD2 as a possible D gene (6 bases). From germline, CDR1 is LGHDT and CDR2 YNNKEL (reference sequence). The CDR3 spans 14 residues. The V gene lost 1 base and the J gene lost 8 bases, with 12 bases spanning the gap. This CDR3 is CASSQAGRPDIQYF. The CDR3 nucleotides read TGTGCCAGCAGCCAAGCGGGGAGGCCCGACATTCAGTACTTC.

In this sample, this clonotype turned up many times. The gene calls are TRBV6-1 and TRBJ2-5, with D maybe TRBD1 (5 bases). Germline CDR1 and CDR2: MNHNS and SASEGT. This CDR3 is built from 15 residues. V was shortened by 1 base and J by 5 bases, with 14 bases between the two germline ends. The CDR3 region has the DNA TGTGCCAGCAGTGAAGGACAGATCGTTGGGGAGACCCAGTACTTC. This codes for CASSEGQIVGETQYF.

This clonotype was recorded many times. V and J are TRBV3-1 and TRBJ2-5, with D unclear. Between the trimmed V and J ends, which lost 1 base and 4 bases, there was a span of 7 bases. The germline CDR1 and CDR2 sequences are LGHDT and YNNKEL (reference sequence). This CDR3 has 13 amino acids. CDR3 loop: CASSQVLGETQYF. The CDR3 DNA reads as TGTGCCAGCAGCCAAGTCCTAGGAGAGACCCAGTACTTC.

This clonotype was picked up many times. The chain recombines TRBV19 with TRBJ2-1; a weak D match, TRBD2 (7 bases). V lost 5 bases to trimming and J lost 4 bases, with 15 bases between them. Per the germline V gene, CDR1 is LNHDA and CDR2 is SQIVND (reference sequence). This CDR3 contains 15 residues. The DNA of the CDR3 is TGTGCCAGTAGTTGGGGGGGCAAATATTACAATGAGCAGTTCTTC. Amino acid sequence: CASSWGGKYYNEQFF.

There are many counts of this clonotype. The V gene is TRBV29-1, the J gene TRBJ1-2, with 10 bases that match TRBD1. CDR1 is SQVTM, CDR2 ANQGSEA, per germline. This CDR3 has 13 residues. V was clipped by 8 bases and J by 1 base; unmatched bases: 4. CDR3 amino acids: CSIRTGGNYGYTF. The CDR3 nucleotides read TGCAGCATAAGGACAGGGGGTAACTATGGCTACACCTTC.